Presented here are 4 T cell receptor beta chains from one specimen sequenced in a study of CD8 T cells in ankylosing spondylitis. Regarding the study as a whole: Fewer than 10 highly homologous variants formed a TCR beta motif that appeared characteristic of ankylosing spondylitis blood.

No antigen is known for these receptors. TCRdb re-called the 5' RACE reads with MiXCR, one entry per CDR3 protein. The sample yields over 600,000 distinct CDR3 sequences, 15% to 20% seen once. Sequencing used blood, either unsorted or a sorted T cell fraction (not recorded which). These receptors were taken from a male donor with ankylosing spondylitis.

This rearrangement joins TRBV20-1 to TRBJ2-3, with 7 positions matching TRBD2. J gave up 4 bases and V 0 bases, and 16 bases lay outside the gene matches. This CDR3 is 18 amino acids long. Per the germline V gene, CDR1 is DFQATT and CDR2 is SNEGSKA (reference sequence). The DNA for the CDR3 is TGCAGTGCTAGAGATGGAGGGAGCGGGATGGGATGGGCAGATACGCAGTATTTT. Its translation: CSARDGGSGMGWADTQYF.

A few counts support this clonotype. The J gene is TRBJ2-1, the V gene TRBV12-3 or TRBV12-4, with 12 nucleotides matching TRBD2. The V and J ends lost 8 bases and 2 bases, in that order; junction bases with no gene match: 1. There are 14 residues in the CDR3. The CDR3 reads CASWTSGTYNEQFF. CDR3 DNA sequence: TGTGCCAGCTGGACTAGCGGGACCTACAATGAGCAGTTCTTC.

The chain combines TRBV6-5 with TRBJ2-2; perhaps TRBD2 as D (5 bases). Deletions cut 3 bases from V and 6 bases from J, with 11 bases between. Germline V lookup: CDR1 MNHEY, CDR2 SVGAGI. This CDR3 is 14 amino acids long. The CDR3 DNA is TGTGCCAGCAGTTATCAGCCGGGATCCGGGGAGCTGTTTTTT. Its translation: CASSYQPGSGELFF.

In this sample, this clonotype turned up a few times. The rearrangement uses TRBV20-1 and TRBJ2-3; weak D call: TRBD2 (7 bases). The CDR3 spans 14 residues. Looked up from germline, CDR1 is DFQATT and CDR2 is SNEGSKA (reference sequence). Trimming stripped 2 bases from V and 5 bases from J, with 14 bases between. CDR3 sequence reads: CSARRRGGQDTQYF. Written as DNA, the CDR3 is TGCAGTGCTAGAAGGAGGGGGGGGCAAGATACGCAGTATTTT.